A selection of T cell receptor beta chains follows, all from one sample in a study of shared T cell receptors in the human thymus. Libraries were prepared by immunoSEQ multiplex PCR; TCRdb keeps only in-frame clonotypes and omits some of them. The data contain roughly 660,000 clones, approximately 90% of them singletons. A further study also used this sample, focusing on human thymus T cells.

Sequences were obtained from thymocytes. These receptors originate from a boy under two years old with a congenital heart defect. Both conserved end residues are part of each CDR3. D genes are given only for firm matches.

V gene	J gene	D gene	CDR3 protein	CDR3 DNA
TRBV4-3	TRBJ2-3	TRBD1	CASSQVQPPTGWADTQYF	TGCGCCAGCAGCCAAGTTCAACCACCGACAGGGTGGGCAGATACGCAGTATTTT
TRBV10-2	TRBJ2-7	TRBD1	CASKPQGGSYEQYF	TGCGCCAGCAAGCCACAGGGGGGCAGCTACGAGCAGTACTTC
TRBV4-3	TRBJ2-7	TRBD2	CASSPSGLAGGGIYEQYF	TGCGCCAGCAGCCCCTCGGGGCTAGCGGGAGGGGGTATCTACGAGCAGTACTTC
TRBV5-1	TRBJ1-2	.	CASSHPPLEGREDGYTF	TGCGCCAGCAGCCATCCCCCCCTGGAGGGGCGGGAGGATGGCTACACCTTC
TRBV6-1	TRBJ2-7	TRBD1	CASSEQDRRPYEQYF	TGTGCCAGCAGTGAGCAGGACAGGAGACCCTACGAGCAGTACTTC
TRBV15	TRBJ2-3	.	CATSRDSGSSTDTQYF	TGTGCCACCAGCAGAGATTCGGGGTCCAGCACAGATACGCAGTATTTT
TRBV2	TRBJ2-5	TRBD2	CASSNRATSGTQYF	TGTGCCAGCAGCAACCGTGCGACTAGCGGGACCCAGTACTTC
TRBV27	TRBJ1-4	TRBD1	CASSSARDRGNEKLFF	TGTGCCAGCAGTTCGGCCCGGGACAGGGGTAATGAAAAACTGTTTTTT
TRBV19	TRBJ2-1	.	CASSIGAPRINNEQFF	TGTGCCAGTAGTATAGGGGCGCCAAGGATTAACAATGAGCAGTTCTTC
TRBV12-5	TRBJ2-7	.	CASGQGGGYEQYF	TGTGCTAGTGGACAGGGAGGGGGATACGAGCAGTACTTC
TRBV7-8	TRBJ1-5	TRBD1	CASSSLDRGNQPQHF	TGTGCCAGCAGCTCATTAGACAGGGGTAATCAGCCCCAGCATTTT
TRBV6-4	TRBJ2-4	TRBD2	CASRLGTSEDIQYF	TGTGCCAGCAGATTGGGGACTAGCGAAGACATTCAGTACTTC
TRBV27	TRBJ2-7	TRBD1	CASSITGGEQYF	TGTGCCAGCAGTATAACAGGGGGAGAGCAGTACTTC
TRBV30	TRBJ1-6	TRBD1	CAWSLPRTGKENSPLHF	TGTGCCTGGAGCCTACCCAGGACAGGGAAGGAGAATTCACCCCTCCACTTT
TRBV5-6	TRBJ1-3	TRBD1	CASSLLRTGSGNTIYF	TGTGCCAGCAGCCTCCTGAGGACAGGCTCTGGAAACACCATATATTTT
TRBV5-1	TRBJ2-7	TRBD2	CASSFGLAEDVTYEQYF	TGCGCCAGCAGCTTTGGACTAGCGGAAGACGTAACCTACGAGCAGTACTTC
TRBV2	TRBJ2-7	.	CASKSGSVTDTYEQYF	TGTGCCAGCAAATCTGGTTCCGTCACAGACACCTACGAGCAGTACTTC
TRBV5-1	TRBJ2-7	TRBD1	CASSLEGGQAREQYF	TGCGCCAGCAGCTTGGAAGGGGGACAGGCCAGAGAGCAGTACTTC
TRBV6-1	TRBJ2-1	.	CATLAGAKQFF	TGTGCCACCTTGGCGGGGGCTAAGCAGTTCTTC
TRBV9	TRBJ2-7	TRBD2	CASSVGLAGALPLEQYF	TGTGCCAGCAGCGTAGGGTTAGCGGGAGCACTCCCTCTCGAGCAGTACTTC
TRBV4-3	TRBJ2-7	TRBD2	CASSQGTTGLAGKYEQYF	TGCGCCAGCAGCCAAGGCACCACGGGACTAGCGGGAAAGTACGAGCAGTACTTC
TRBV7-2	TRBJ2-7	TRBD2	CASSPRLAGDDEQYF	TGTGCCAGCAGCCCCCGACTAGCGGGAGATGACGAGCAGTACTTC